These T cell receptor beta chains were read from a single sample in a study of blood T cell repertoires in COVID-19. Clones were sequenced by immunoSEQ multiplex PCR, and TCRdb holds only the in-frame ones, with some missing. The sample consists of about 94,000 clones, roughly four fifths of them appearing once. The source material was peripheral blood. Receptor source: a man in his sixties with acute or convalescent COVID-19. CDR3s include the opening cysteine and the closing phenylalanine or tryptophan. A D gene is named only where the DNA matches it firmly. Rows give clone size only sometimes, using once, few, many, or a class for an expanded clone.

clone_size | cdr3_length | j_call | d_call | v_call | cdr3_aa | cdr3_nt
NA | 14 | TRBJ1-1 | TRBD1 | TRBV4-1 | CASSSQGAGTEAFF | TGCGCCAGCAGCTCACAGGGGGCTGGAACTGAAGCTTTCTTT
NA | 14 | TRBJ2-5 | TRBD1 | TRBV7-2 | CASSATGGYETQYF | TGTGCCAGCAGCGCAACAGGGGGCTACGAGACCCAGTACTTC
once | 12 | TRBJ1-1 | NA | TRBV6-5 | CASRQGLTEAFF | TGTGCCAGCAGACAGGGCCTTACTGAAGCTTTCTTT
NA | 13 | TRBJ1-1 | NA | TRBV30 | CAWSGNPEVLAFF | TGTGCCTGGAGTGGTAACCCTGAGGTATTGGCTTTCTTT
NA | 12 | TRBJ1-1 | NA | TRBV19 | CASSMGGTEAFF | TGTGCCAGTAGTATGGGGGGCACTGAAGCTTTCTTT
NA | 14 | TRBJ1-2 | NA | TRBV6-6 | CASSQEAGIGGYTF | TGTGCCAGCAGTCAAGAGGCGGGGATCGGAGGCTACACCTTC
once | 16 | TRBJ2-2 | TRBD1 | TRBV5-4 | CASSADRDSNTGELFF | TGTGCCAGCAGCGCCGACCGGGACAGCAACACCGGGGAGCTGTTTTTT
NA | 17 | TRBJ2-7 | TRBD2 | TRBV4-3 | CASSQDWTTSGVYEQYF | TGCGCCAGCAGCCAAGATTGGACGACTAGCGGGGTCTACGAGCAGTACTTC
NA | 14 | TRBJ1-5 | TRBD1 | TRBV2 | CAGGQGAKNQPQHF | TGTGCCGGGGGACAGGGGGCTAAAAATCAGCCCCAGCATTTT
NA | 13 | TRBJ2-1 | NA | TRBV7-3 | CASSFGSGNEQFF | TGTGCCAGCAGCTTTGGTAGCGGCAATGAGCAGTTCTTC
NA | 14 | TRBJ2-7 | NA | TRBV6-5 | CASRRGRNNYEQYF | TGTGCCAGCAGACGGGGTCGGAATAACTACGAGCAGTACTTC
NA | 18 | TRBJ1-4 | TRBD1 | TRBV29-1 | CSVIPVDRDSTTNEKLFF | TGCAGCGTTATTCCCGTTGACAGGGATAGTACCACTAATGAAAAACTGTTTTTT
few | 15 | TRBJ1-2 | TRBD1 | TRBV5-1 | CASSTRGGATSGYTF | TGCGCCAGCAGCACTCGAGGGGGCGCGACGTCTGGCTACACCTTC
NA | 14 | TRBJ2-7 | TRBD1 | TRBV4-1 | CASSQGQGVREQYF | TGCGCCAGCAGCCAAGGTCAGGGGGTGAGGGAGCAGTACTTC
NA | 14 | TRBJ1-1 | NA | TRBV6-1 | CASSEDRAYTEAFF | TGTGCCAGCAGTGAAGACAGGGCGTACACTGAAGCTTTCTTT
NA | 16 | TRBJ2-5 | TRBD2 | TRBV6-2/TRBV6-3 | CASSYGLAGPQETQYF | TGTGCCAGCAGTTATGGTCTAGCGGGCCCCCAAGAGACCCAGTACTTC
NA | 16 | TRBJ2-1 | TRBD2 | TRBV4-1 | CASSQGGGRRWNEQFF | TGCGCCAGCAGCCAAGGGGGGGGTAGGAGGTGGAATGAGCAGTTCTTC
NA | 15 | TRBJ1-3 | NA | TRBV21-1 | CASRRQGPAANTIYF | TGTGCCAGCAGACGACAGGGCCCAGCAGCAAACACCATATATTTT
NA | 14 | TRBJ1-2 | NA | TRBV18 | CASSPQDRNYGYTF | TGTGCCAGCTCACCTCAAGACAGGAACTATGGCTACACCTTC
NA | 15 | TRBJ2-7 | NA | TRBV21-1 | CASGWTSGDPYEQYF | TGTGCCAGCGGGTGGACTAGCGGGGATCCGTACGAGCAGTACTTC